Below, 2 T cell receptor beta chains from the same sample are listed, as sequenced in a study of OX40 agonist ivuxolimab in advanced cancers. Libraries were prepared by immunoSEQ multiplex PCR; TCRdb keeps only in-frame clonotypes and omits some of them. This sample carries approximately 42,000 clones, nearly 90% of them seen once, and the ten largest clones take roughly 18%. The specimen was CD4+ or CD8+ T cells sorted from blood, collected in a trial of the OX40 agonist ivuxolimab. All receptors come from an adult with an advanced solid tumor such as melanoma, head and neck, liver or kidney cancer.

This clone was observed a handful of times. The chain uses TRBV4-3 and TRBJ2-5, with no clear D. Trimming took off 0 bases at V and 4 bases at J, with 6 bases between the two ends. Germline values: CDR1 LGHNA, CDR2 YSLEER. CDR3 length: 13 residues. CDR3 sequence reads: CASSQDPGETQYF. CDR3 nucleotide sequence: TGCGCCAGCAGCCAAGATCCAGGAGAGACCCAGTACTTC.

J is TRBJ2-5 and V is TRBV28, with D possibly being TRBD2 (5 bases). Germline CDR1 is MDHEN and CDR2 is SYDVKM. V shed 4 bases and J shed 5 bases, with 14 bases lying between them. This CDR3 has 14 amino acids. This CDR3 is CASSYEGRTETQYF. The CDR3 DNA reads TGTGCCAGCAGTTACGAGGGCAGGACGGAGACCCAGTACTTC.